The clone carrying this T cell receptor beta chain was detected ten times or more. The authors amplified TCR beta CDR3 regions, and they did so from RNA transcripts for repertoire sequencing. The workflow started with a first-round RT-PCR run with HTBI primers and then moved on to a second-round multiplex PCR. TCRdb reprocessed the multiplex PCR reads with MiXCR, giving one entry per CDR3 protein. The sample includes hundreds of thousands of distinct CDR3 sequences, about 24% seen only once; the top ten take about 6.6%. The sample belongs to a study of Graves' ophthalmopathy and Graves' hyperthyroidism. This CDR3 has 15 amino acids. The germline CDR1 and CDR2 sequences are DFQATT and SNEGSKA (reference sequence). V gave up 0 bases and J gave up 3 bases, with 14 bases separating them. The stable label applied to hyperthyroidism with no ophthalmopathy within 18 months of follow-up. The authors diagnosed from clinical symptoms, serum thyroxine, TRAb, thyroid ultrasound and orbital computed tomography. An approximately 10 ml volume of fresh peripheral blood provided the PBMCs.

This chain links TRBV20-1 with TRBJ2-5; maybe TRBD1 (5 bases). This TCR derives from a woman between 18 and 30 years old with stable Graves' hyperthyroidism. Some clones in this sample may be carry-over from other donors' samples. Sequenced sample: peripheral blood. The CDR3 coding sequence is TGCAGTGCTAGAGAGAGCCCCAGGGTAGAAGAGACCCAGTACTTC. Translation gives CSARESPRVEETQYF.